Each of the 14 T cell receptor beta chains below was sequenced from the same sample in a study of blood T cell repertoires in COVID-19. This table comes from immunoSEQ multiplex PCR, and its TCRdb copy is limited to in-frame clones, with some not included. The table includes roughly 140,000 clones, 70% to 85% detected once. Sequenced sample: peripheral blood. These receptors originate from a woman of 80 years or more in a cohort sampled during active or convalescent COVID-19.

The chain employs TRBV12-3 or TRBV12-4 and TRBJ1-2; a possible D gene is TRBD1 (5 bases). The CDR3 contains 13 residues. Trimming cost V 7 bases and J 2 bases, with 11 bases left between them. CDR3 in DNA: TGTGCCAGCAACCGACAGAAGAACTATGGCTACACCTTC. It encodes CASNRQKNYGYTF.

The chain couples TRBV21-1 to TRBJ2-3; the DNA was not used to check the table's D call, TRBD2. TRBV21-1 is a pseudogene segment. The CDR3 loop spans 19 amino acids. The CDR3: CASSPRRHSPLGSTDTQYF. In DNA, the CDR3 is TGTGCCAGCAGCCCCCGCCGGCACAGCCCACTAGGGAGCACAGATACGCAGTATTTT.

The chain employs TRBV5-1 and TRBJ2-3; 9 bases map to TRBD1. The germline V gene encodes CDR1 SGHRS and CDR2 YFSETQ. There are 16 residues in the CDR3. The J segment lost 4 bases and the V segment lost 3 bases, leaving 9 bases of the junction unmatched. CDR3 bases: TGCGCCAGCAGCTCCCGGGACAGGGTGGTGGCAGATACGCAGTATTTT. It specifies CASSSRDRVVADTQYF.

The chain is built from TRBV6-5 and TRBJ1-1; TRBD1 matches at 9 bases. CDR1 is MNHEY, CDR2 SVGAGI, per germline. The CDR3 is 15 amino acids. J lost 2 bases, V lost 2 bases, and 3 bases had no gene match. CDR3 amino acids: CASSYGDRVNTEAFF. The CDR3 nucleotides read TGTGCCAGCAGTTACGGGGACAGGGTTAACACTGAAGCTTTCTTT.

This clone was counted between two and nine times. The chain couples TRBV7-9 to TRBJ1-2; D unresolved. The CDR3 runs to 17 residues. Between the trimmed V and J ends, which lost 3 bases and 0 bases, there was a span of 17 bases. Germline V gene data show CDR1 as SEHNR and CDR2 as FQNEAQ (reference sequence). The CDR3 DNA reads as TGTGCCAGCAGCTTCGGCAGTCTAGGACTGACTAACTATGGCTACACCTTC. Translating it yields CASSFGSLGLTNYGYTF.

This chain connects TRBV1 to TRBJ1-1; the DNA was not used to check the table's D call, TRBD1. TRBV1 is listed as a pseudogene. The CDR3 totals 17 residues. CDR3 in amino acids: CTSSQGKADRGGTEAFF. CDR3 DNA: TGCACCAGCAGCCAAGGAAAGGCGGACAGGGGTGGAACTGAAGCTTTCTTT.

The chain uses TRBV19 and TRBJ1-4; TRBD1 agrees at 7 bases. V was clipped by 3 bases and J by 4 bases; unmatched bases: 5. The CDR3 covers 15 residues. Germline CDR1 LNHDA, CDR2 SQIVND (reference sequence). This chain's CDR3 is CASSIVGQVNEKLFF. The CDR3 DNA is TGTGCCAGTAGTATTGTCGGACAGGTTAATGAAAAACTGTTTTTT.

The genes are TRBV29-1 and TRBJ1-2; 12 bases line up with TRBD1. The CDR3 extends over 13 amino acids. V shed 5 bases and J 11 bases; nucleotides not matched to a gene: 9. Per the germline V gene, CDR1 is SQVTM and CDR2 is ANQGSEA. In DNA, the CDR3 is TGCAGCGTTCTGGGGGGGACAGGGGGCCCTTACACCTTC. Translating it yields CSVLGGTGGPYTF.

V usage is TRBV7-6 and J usage is TRBJ1-2; D is possibly TRBD1 (6 bases). Trimming pared 5 bases from V and 11 bases from J, leaving 21 bases between. Germline V gene lookup returns CDR1 SGHVS and CDR2 FNYEAQ. This CDR3 has 14 residues. The CDR3 DNA reads as TGTGCCAGCAGCACGTCGTTGGGGGACAAACGATACACCTTC. This translates into CASSTSLGDKRYTF.

The V call is TRBV28, the J call TRBJ1-1, with 7 bases lining up with TRBD1. Germline V gives CDR1 MDHEN, CDR2 SYDVKM. This CDR3 has 13 amino acids. J was trimmed by 7 bases and V by 5 bases; bases with no gene match: 7. The CDR3 spells CASSRTQGYEAFF. CDR3 coding DNA: TGTGCCAGCAGTCGTACACAGGGGTATGAAGCTTTCTTT. The full variable domain, in which reference TRBV28 and TRBJ1-1 provide the parts outside the CDR3, is DVKVTQSSRYLVKRTGEKVFLECVQDMDHENMFWYRQDPGLGLRLIYFSYDVKMKEKGDIPEGYSVSREKKERFSLILESASTNQTSMYLCASSRTQGYEAFFGQGTRLTVV.

The chain recombines TRBV7-3 with TRBJ2-3; D remains ambiguous. The CDR3 totals 15 residues. The V end was cut by 0 bases, the J end by 1 base, with 8 bases between. The germline gives CDR1 SGHTA, CDR2 FQGTGA. The CDR3: CASSLTAVRTDTQYF. CDR3 sequence (DNA): TGTGCCAGCAGCTTAACTGCGGTCCGCACAGATACGCAGTATTTT.

The V and J genes are TRBV5-1 and TRBJ1-2, with D perhaps TRBD1 (5 bases). The CDR3 extends over 13 amino acids. Germline assignment: CDR1 SGHRS and CDR2 YFSETQ. Trimming removed 0 bases at V and 3 bases at J, with 6 bases between. The CDR3 loop reads CASSLGRDYGYTF. CDR3 coding DNA: TGCGCCAGCAGCTTGGGCAGGGACTATGGCTACACCTTC.

The rearrangement joins TRBV15 to TRBJ2-2; no clear D. The CDR3 is 18 residues long. V dropped 3 bases and J dropped 2 bases, with 19 bases sitting between them. Germline V gene lookup returns CDR1 LNHNV and CDR2 YYDKDF (reference sequence). The CDR3 coding sequence is TGTGCCACCAGCAGCTCTGGGCTCTCTTACAGTAACACCGGGGAGCTGTTTTTT. Protein sequence: CATSSSGLSYSNTGELFF.

The chain combines TRBV29-1 with TRBJ1-1; TRBD1 aligns across 8 bases. V lost 7 bases, J lost 1 base, and 5 bases stayed unmatched. The CDR3 runs to 13 residues. The germline CDR1 and CDR2 sequences are SQVTM and ANQGSEA. The CDR3 nucleotides are TGCAGCGCCGGACAGGGAGGGAACACTGAAGCTTTCTTT. This codes for CSAGQGGNTEAFF. Variable domain in full (rest from reference TRBV29-1 and TRBJ1-1): SAVISQKPSRDICQRGTSLTIQCQVDSQVTMMFWYRQQPGQSLTLIATANQGSEATYESGFVIDKFPISRPNLTFSTLTVSNMSPEDSSIYLCSAGQGGNTEAFFGQGTRLTVV.